This T cell receptor beta chain was retrieved from a study of blood T cell repertoires in COVID-19. The wider study: COVID-19 samples from acute and convalescent phases originated in the United States, Italy and Spain. Nucleic acid was either cDNA or gDNA, and it came from T cells, B-cell-depleted T cells, or PBMCs.

In the study's own analysis: The authors estimated nucleated cell counts from reference gene primer amplification. TCRdb's table, derived via immunoSEQ multiplex PCR, lists solely in-frame clones and lacks some. That table gives V, J and clone size, and the DNA gave D and trimming. Of roughly 260,000 clones in the sample, 88% are singletons; the top ten hold approximately 4.3%. Germline lookup yields CDR1 MNHEY and CDR2 SVGAGI. This CDR3 region has 15 residues. The ends were cut back, 0 bases at V and 7 bases at J, with 13 bases in the middle. Sample: peripheral blood. V is TRBV6-5 and J is TRBJ1-3; TRBD1 might be the D (5 bases). This sequence was found in a man between 60 and 70 years old who had recovered from COVID-19. CDR3 loop: CASSYSTAAGNTIYF. In nucleotides, the CDR3 is TGTGCCAGCAGTTACTCGACGGCCGCAGGGAACACCATATATTTT.